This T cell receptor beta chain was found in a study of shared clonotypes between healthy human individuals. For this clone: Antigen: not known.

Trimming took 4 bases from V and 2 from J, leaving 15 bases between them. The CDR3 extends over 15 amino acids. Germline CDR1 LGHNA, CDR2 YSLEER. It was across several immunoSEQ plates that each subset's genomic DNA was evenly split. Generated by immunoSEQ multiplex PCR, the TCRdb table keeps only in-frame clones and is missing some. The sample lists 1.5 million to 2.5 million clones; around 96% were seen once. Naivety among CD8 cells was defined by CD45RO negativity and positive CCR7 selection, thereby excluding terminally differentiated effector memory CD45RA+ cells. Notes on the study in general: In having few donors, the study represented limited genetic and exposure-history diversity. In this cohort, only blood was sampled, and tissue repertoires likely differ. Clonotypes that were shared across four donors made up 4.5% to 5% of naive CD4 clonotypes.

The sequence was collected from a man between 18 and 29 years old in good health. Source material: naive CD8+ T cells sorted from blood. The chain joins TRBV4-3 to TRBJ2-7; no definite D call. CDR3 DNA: TGCGCCAGCAGCCGAACAGCAACCGAGACCTACGAGCAGTACTTC. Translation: CASSRTATETYEQYF.